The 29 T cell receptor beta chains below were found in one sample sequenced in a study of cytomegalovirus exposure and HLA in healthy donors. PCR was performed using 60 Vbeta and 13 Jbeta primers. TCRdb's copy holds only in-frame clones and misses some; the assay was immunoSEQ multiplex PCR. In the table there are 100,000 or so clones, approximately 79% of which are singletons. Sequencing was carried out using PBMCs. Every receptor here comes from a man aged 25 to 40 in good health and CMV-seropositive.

CDR3 in amino acids: CASSTRGGPYGYTF. CDR3 nucleotide sequence: TGCGCCAGCAGCACCCGGGGGGGTCCCTATGGCTACACCTTC. This rearrangement joins TRBV5-1 to TRBJ1-2, with D perhaps matching TRBD1 (5 bases). V was clipped by 4 bases and J by 4 bases, with 14 bases between them. Germline CDR1 and CDR2: SGHRS and YFSETQ. CDR3 length: 14 residues.

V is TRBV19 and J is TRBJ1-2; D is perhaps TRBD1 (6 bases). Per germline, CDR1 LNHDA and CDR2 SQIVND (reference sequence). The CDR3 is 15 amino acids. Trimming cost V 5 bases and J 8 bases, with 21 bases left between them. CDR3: CASSHFGRTDGGYTF. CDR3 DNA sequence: TGTGCCAGTAGTCATTTTGGTAGGACAGATGGCGGCTACACCTTC.

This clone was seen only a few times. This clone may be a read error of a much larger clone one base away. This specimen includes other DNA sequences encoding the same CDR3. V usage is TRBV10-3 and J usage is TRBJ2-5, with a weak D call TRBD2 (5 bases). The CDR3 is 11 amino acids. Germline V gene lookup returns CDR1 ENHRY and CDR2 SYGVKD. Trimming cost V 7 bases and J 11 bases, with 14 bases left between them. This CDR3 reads CAIKPPGEQYF. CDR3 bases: TGTGCCATCAAGCCCCCCGGGGAGCAGTACTTC.

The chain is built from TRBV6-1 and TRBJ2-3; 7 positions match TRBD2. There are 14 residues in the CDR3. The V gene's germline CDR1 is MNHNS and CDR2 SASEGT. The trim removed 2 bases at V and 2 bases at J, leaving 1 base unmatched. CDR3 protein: CASSESGVTDTQYF. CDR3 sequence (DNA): TGTGCCAGCAGTGAAAGCGGGGTCACAGATACGCAGTATTTT.

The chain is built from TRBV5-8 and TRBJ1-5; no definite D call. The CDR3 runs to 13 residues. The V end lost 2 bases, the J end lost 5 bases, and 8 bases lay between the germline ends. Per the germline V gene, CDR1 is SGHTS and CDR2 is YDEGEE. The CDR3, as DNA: TGTGCCAGCAGCTTTTACAGTGATCAGCCCCAGCATTTT. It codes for CASSFYSDQPQHF.

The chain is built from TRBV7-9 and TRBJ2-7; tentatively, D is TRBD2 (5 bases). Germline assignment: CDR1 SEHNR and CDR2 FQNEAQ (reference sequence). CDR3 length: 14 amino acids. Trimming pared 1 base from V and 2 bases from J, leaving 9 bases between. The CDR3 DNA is TGTGCCAGCAGCTTAGTTGAGGGAACCTACGAGCAGTACTTC. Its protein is CASSLVEGTYEQYF.

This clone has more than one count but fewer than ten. The CDR3 DNA is TGTGCCAGCAGGGTCAGGGTTACAAATCAGCCCCAGCATTTT. Protein product: CASRVRVTNQPQHF. This chain links TRBV2 with TRBJ1-5, with a possible D match to TRBD1 (5 bases). In germline, CDR1 is SNHLY, CDR2 FYNNEI. This CDR3 is 14 amino acids long. Trimming removed 6 bases at V and 4 bases at J, with 13 bases between.

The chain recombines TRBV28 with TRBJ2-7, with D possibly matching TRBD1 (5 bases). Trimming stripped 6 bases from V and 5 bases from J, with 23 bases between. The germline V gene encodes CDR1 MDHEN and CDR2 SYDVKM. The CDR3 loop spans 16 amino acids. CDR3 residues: CASSTSPGWIGDEQYF. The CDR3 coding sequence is TGTGCCAGCAGCACGAGCCCAGGGTGGATTGGAGACGAGCAGTACTTC. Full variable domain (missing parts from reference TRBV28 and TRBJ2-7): DVKVTQSSRYLVKRTGEKVFLECVQDMDHENMFWYRQDPGLGLRLIYFSYDVKMKEKGDIPEGYSVSREKKERFSLILESASTNQTSMYLCASSTSPGWIGDEQYFGPGTRLTVT.

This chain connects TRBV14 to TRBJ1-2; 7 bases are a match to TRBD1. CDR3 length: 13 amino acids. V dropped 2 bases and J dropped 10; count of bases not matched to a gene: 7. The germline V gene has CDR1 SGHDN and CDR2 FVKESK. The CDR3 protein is CASSQYRGWVYTF. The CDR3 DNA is TGTGCCAGCAGCCAATACAGGGGCTGGGTCTACACCTTC.

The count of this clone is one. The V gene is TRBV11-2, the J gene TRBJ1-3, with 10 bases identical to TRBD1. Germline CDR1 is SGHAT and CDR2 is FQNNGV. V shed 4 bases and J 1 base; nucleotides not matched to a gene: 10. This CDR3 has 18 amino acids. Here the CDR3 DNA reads TGTGCCAGCAGCTCACCGGGACAGGGGATACTTTCTGGAAACACCATATATTTT. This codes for CASSSPGQGILSGNTIYF.

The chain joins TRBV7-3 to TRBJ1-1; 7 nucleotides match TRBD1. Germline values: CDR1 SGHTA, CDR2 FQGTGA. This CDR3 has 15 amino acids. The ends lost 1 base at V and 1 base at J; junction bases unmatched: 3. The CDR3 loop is CASSLNAGGNTEAFF. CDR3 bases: TGTGCCAGCAGCTTAAACGCAGGGGGGAACACTGAAGCTTTCTTT.

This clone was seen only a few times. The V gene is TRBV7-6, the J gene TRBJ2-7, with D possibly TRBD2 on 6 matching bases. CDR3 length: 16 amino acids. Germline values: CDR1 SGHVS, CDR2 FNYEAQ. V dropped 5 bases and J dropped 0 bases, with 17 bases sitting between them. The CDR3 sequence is CASSPQEGFSSYEQYF. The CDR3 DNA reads TGTGCCAGCAGCCCTCAGGAGGGTTTTAGCTCCTACGAGCAGTACTTC.

CDR3 nucleotides: TGTGCCAGCAGTCCAACAGGGGGGGTCTGGGGCTACACCTTC. The encoded protein is CASSPTGGVWGYTF. This chain connects TRBV6-6 to TRBJ1-2; TRBD1 agrees at 8 bases. J gave up 8 bases and V 5 bases, and 10 bases lay outside the gene matches. The CDR3 sequence is 14 residues long. In germline, CDR1 is MNHNY, CDR2 SVGAGI (reference sequence).

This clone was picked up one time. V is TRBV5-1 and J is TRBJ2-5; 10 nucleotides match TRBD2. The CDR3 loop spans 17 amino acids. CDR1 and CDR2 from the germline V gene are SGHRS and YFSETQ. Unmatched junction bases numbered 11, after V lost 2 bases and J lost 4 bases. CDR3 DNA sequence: TGCGCCAGCAGCTTTAGCCCCAGCGGGGGGGTACTAGAGACCCAGTACTTC. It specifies CASSFSPSGGVLETQYF.

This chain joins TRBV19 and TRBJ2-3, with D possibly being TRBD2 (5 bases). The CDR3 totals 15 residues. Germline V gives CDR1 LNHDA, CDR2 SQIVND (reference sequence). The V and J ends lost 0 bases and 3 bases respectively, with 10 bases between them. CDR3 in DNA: TGTGCCAGTAGTATAGATCCGGGCGGGACAGATACGCAGTATTTT. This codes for CASSIDPGGTDTQYF.

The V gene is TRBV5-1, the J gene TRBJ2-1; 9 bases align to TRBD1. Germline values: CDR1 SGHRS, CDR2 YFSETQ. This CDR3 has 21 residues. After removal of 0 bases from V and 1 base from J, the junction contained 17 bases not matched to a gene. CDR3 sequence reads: CASSLGYSAGQGLRSYNEQFF. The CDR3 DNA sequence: TGCGCCAGCAGCTTGGGTTATTCAGCGGGACAGGGACTCCGTTCCTACAATGAGCAGTTCTTC.

DNA of the CDR3: TGTGCCAGCAGTGCTAGTAGTGGGAATGAGCAGTTCTTC. Translated: CASSASSGNEQFF. This rearrangement joins TRBV9 to TRBJ2-1; D not certain. CDR3 length equals 13 residues. Trimming stripped 5 bases from V and 7 bases from J, with 13 bases between. Germline CDR1 reads SGDLS; CDR2 reads YYNGEE.

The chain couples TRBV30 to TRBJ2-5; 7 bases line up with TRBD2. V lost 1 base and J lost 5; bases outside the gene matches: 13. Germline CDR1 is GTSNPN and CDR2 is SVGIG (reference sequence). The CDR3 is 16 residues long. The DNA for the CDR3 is TGTGCCTGGAGTGGCGGGGCTAGCGGCATTTGGGAGACCCAGTACTTC. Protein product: CAWSGGASGIWETQYF.

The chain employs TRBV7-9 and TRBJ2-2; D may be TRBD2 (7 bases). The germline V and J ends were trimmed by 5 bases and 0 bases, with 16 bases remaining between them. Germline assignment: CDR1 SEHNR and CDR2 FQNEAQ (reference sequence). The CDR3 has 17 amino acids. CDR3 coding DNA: TGTGCCAGCAGCCTACTCGGGGGGCCAGCGAACACCGGGGAGCTGTTTTTT. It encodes CASSLLGGPANTGELFF.

The CDR3: CASRAQGSSNTEAFF. DNA for the CDR3: TGTGCCAGCAGGGCACAGGGGTCTTCGAACACTGAAGCTTTCTTT. The genes are TRBV2 and TRBJ1-1, with 7 nucleotides matching TRBD1. There are 15 residues in the CDR3. V lost 6 bases, J lost 1 base, and 8 bases stayed unmatched. Germline V gene sequence: CDR1 SNHLY, CDR2 FYNNEI.

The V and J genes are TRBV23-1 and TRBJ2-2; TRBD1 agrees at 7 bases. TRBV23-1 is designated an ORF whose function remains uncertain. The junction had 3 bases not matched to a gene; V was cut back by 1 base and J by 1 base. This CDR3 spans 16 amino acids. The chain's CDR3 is CASSQCRTGNTGELFF. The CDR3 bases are TGCGCCAGCAGTCAATGTCGGACAGGGAACACCGGGGAGCTGTTTTTT.

The CDR3 DNA reads TGTGCCATCTTCAACCCCGGTGGGACCCAGTACTTC. Its translation: CAIFNPGGTQYF. J is TRBJ2-5 and V is TRBV30; D is unresolved. The CDR3 is 12 residues long. Germline CDR1 GTSNPN, CDR2 SVGIG (reference sequence). Deletions cut 8 bases from V and 7 bases from J, with 17 bases between.

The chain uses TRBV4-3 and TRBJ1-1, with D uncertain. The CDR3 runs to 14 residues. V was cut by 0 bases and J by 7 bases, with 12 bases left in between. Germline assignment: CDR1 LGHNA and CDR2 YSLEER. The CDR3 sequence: CASSQDYGGLEAFF. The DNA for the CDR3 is TGCGCCAGCAGCCAAGATTATGGAGGGCTTGAAGCTTTCTTT.

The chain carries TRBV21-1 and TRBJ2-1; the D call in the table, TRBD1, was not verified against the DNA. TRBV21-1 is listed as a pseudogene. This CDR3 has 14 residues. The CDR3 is CASGHGKDPAEQFF. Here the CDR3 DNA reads TGTGCCAGCGGGCATGGCAAAGATCCGGCTGAGCAGTTCTTC.

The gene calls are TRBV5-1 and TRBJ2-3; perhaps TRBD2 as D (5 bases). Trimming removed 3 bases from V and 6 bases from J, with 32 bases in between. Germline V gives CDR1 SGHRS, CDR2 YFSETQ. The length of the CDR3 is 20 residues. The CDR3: CASSSSGLIASHTIQDTQYF. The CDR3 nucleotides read TGCGCCAGCAGCTCCAGCGGTCTTATCGCCTCCCACACGATACAGGATACGCAGTATTTT.

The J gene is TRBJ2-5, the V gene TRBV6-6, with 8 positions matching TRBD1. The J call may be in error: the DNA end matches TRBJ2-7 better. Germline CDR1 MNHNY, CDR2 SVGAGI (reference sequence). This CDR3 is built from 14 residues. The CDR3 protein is CASSRTGNTYEQYF. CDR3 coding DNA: TGTGCCAGCAGTCGGACAGGGAACACCTACGAGCAGTACTTC.

This CDR3 reads CASSVGGSTNTGELFF. In DNA form, the CDR3 reads TGTGCCAGCAGCGTGGGTGGTTCTACGAACACCGGGGAGCTGTTTTTT. The V gene is TRBV5-4, the J gene TRBJ2-2; D remains unclear. The V and J ends lost 4 bases and 0 bases respectively, with 13 bases between them. The CDR3 runs to 16 residues. Per the germline V gene, CDR1 is SGHNT and CDR2 is YYREEE (reference sequence).

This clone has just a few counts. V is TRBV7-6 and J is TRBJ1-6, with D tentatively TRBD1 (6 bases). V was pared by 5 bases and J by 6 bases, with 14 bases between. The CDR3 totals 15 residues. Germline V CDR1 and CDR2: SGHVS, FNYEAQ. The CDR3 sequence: CASSATQGSNSPLHF. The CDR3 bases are TGTGCCAGCAGCGCCACCCAGGGGTCTAATTCACCCCTCCACTTT.

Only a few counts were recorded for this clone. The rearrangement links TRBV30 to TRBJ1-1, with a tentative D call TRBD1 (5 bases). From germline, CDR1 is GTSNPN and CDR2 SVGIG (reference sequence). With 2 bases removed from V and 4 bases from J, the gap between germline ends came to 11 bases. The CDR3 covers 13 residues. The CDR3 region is CAWSSLGATEAFF. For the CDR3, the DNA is TGTGCCTGGAGTAGCTTAGGGGCCACTGAAGCTTTCTTT.